The next 14 T cell receptor beta chains were all read from a single sample in a study of cytomegalovirus exposure and HLA in healthy donors. The PCR made use of 60 Vbeta and 13 Jbeta primers. Repertoires were generated with immunoSEQ multiplex PCR, while TCRdb's copy carries only in-frame clones and drops some. This sample has approximately 160,000 clones, with 77% found just once. Sequenced input: PBMCs. The receptors originated from a woman in her twenties or thirties in good health and CMV-seronegative.

The chain couples TRBV6-5 to TRBJ1-2; 7 positions match TRBD1. Trimming cost V 9 bases and J 10 bases; bases outside gene matches: 5. CDR3 length: 10 amino acids. Germline V gene lookup returns CDR1 MNHEY and CDR2 SVGAGI. CDR3 sequence reads: CASGGTVYTF. CDR3 coding DNA: TGTGCCAGTGGGGGGACAGTCTACACCTTC.

This clone appeared a single time. The V and J genes are TRBV10-1 and TRBJ2-1; D unclear. Per germline, CDR1 WNHNN and CDR2 SYGVQD (reference sequence). Trimming shortened V by 7 bases and J by 8 bases, and 3 bases separated the two germline ends. This CDR3 comprises 9 residues. The CDR3, as DNA: TGCGCCAGCATCGATGAGCAGTTCTTC. This translates into CASIDEQFF.

The rearrangement links TRBV5-1 to TRBJ2-7; a possible D gene is TRBD1 (5 bases). This CDR3 has 14 amino acids. The germline gives CDR1 SGHRS, CDR2 YFSETQ. Trimming pared 2 bases from V and 2 bases from J, leaving 11 bases between. In DNA, the CDR3 is TGCGCCAGCAGCTTAAATCTGGGGCCCTACGAGCAGTACTTC. This gives the protein CASSLNLGPYEQYF.

This clone showed up just a few times. The V and J genes are TRBV5-6 and TRBJ2-2; 10 bases line up with TRBD1. The CDR3 sequence is 17 residues long. V dropped 0 bases and J dropped 2; count of bases not matched to a gene: 4. Per the germline V gene, CDR1 is SGHDT and CDR2 is YYEEEE. Here the CDR3 reads CASSLVGTGVNTGELFF. The CDR3 bases are TGTGCCAGCAGCTTGGTGGGGACAGGGGTTAACACCGGGGAGCTGTTTTTT.

The gene calls are TRBV7-2 and TRBJ2-1; 7 bases align to TRBD1. Germline assignment: CDR1 SGHTA and CDR2 FQGNSA. The V segment lost 3 bases and the J segment 6 bases; nucleotides outside the gene matches: 5. CDR3 length equals 14 residues. The CDR3 region has the DNA TGTGCCAGCAGCTTTGACAGGGCCGCCAATGAGCAGTTCTTC. Residues: CASSFDRAANEQFF. The whole variable domain, filled in from reference TRBV7-2 and TRBJ2-1, reads GAGVSQSPSNKVTEKGKDVELRCDPISGHTALYWYRQSLGQGLEFLIYFQGNSAPDKSGLPSDRFSAERTGGSVSTLTIQRTQQEDSAVYLCASSFDRAANEQFFGPGTRLTVL.

This clone was seen only a few times. This chain joins TRBV29-1 and TRBJ1-2; TRBD1 aligns across 8 bases. Trimming cost V 7 bases and J 5 bases; bases outside gene matches: 9. This CDR3 comprises 13 residues. Germline lookup yields CDR1 SQVTM and CDR2 ANQGSEA. CDR3 in amino acids: CSARQGFGYGYTF. CDR3 DNA: TGCAGCGCCCGACAGGGGTTCGGGTATGGCTACACCTTC.

The chain is built from TRBV7-8 and TRBJ1-6; possibly TRBD1 for D (6 bases). The CDR3 sequence is 18 residues long. Germline V gene lookup returns CDR1 SGHVS and CDR2 FQNEAQ. Trimming left V 5 bases short and J 3 bases short, with 20 bases between. CDR3 residues: CASSPIQPAGDYNSPLHF. The DNA for the CDR3 is TGTGCCAGCAGCCCTATACAACCCGCAGGGGACTATAATTCACCCCTCCACTTT.

The V call is TRBV2, the J call TRBJ1-3, with TRBD1 matching 8 bases. Germline V gives CDR1 SNHLY, CDR2 FYNNEI. This CDR3 contains 15 residues. V trimming: 5 bases; J trimming: 0 bases; junction bases outside the gene matches: 3. This chain's CDR3 is CASSPGQGSGNTIYF. The CDR3 DNA reads as TGTGCCAGCAGTCCAGGACAGGGCTCTGGAAACACCATATATTTT. The variable domain in full, with the rest retrieved from reference TRBV2 and TRBJ1-3, is EPEVTQTPSHQVTQMGQEVILRCVPISNHLYFYWYRQILGQKVEFLVSFYNNEISEKSEIFDDQFSVERPDGSNFTLKIRSTKLEDSAMYFCASSPGQGSGNTIYFGEGSWLTVV.

V usage is TRBV12-5 and J usage is TRBJ1-5; TRBD1 aligns across 7 bases. Germline trimming cut 6 bases from V and 6 bases from J; bases unmatched to any gene: 14. The germline gives CDR1 LGHNT, CDR2 FRNRAP. The CDR3 contains 16 residues. This CDR3 reads CASGSDRNYRAQPQHF. CDR3 nucleotides: TGTGCTAGTGGCTCGGACAGGAACTATCGCGCTCAGCCCCAGCATTTT.

This clone was detected only a few times. The rearrangement uses TRBV6-1 and TRBJ2-3, with a tentative D call TRBD1 (5 bases). Trimming shortened V by 5 bases and J by 6 bases, and 18 bases separated the two germline ends. The V gene's germline CDR1 is MNHNS and CDR2 SASEGT. CDR3 length: 15 residues. This CDR3 reads CASSRTGAETDTQYF. The CDR3 region has the DNA TGTGCCAGCAGTAGAACAGGTGCGGAAACGGATACGCAGTATTTT.

The rearrangement joins TRBV5-3 to TRBJ2-3; 7 bases agree with TRBD2. TRBV5-3 is assigned to the ORF class and has an uncertain function. The CDR3 contains 15 residues. The V gene end was trimmed by 1 base and the J gene end by 1 base; junction bases not matched to a gene: 3. The CDR3 DNA reads as TGTGCCAGAAGCTTGACTAGCGTTGGCACAGATACGCAGTATTTT. Protein sequence: CARSLTSVGTDTQYF.

The chain recombines TRBV6-5 with TRBJ1-2; TRBD1 agrees at 7 bases. The CDR3 is 15 residues long. J gave up 0 bases and V 6 bases, and 7 bases lay outside the gene matches. CDR1 and CDR2 (germline): MNHEY, SVGAGI. The CDR3 region is CASRRGDRANYGYTF. CDR3 DNA sequence: TGTGCCAGCAGGAGGGGGGACAGAGCTAACTATGGCTACACCTTC.

The rearrangement joins TRBV5-4 to TRBJ2-2, with D uncertain. Germline lookup yields CDR1 SGHNT and CDR2 YYREEE (reference sequence). Trimming removed 0 bases at V and 10 bases at J, with 7 bases between. This CDR3 has 12 amino acids. For the CDR3, the DNA is TGTGCCAGCAGCTTGGTTTCAAAGGAGCTGTTTTTT. Amino acids: CASSLVSKELFF. Full variable domain (outside the CDR3, taken from reference TRBV5-4 and TRBJ2-2): ETGVTQSPTHLIKTRGQQVTLRCSSQSGHNTVSWYQQALGQGPQFIFQYYREEENGRGNFPPRFSGLQFPNYSSELNVNALELDDSALYLCASSLVSKELFFGEGSRLTVL.

This sequence joins TRBV28 and TRBJ2-5, with 8 bases matching TRBD2. Germline trimming cut 4 bases from V and 4 bases from J; bases unmatched to any gene: 17. The CDR3 extends over 18 amino acids. Germline CDR1 is MDHEN and CDR2 is SYDVKM. The CDR3 DNA sequence: TGTGCCAGCAGTTCAGGACATTATAGCGGGAAAGGTGTAGAGACCCAGTACTTC. Translating gives CASSSGHYSGKGVETQYF.